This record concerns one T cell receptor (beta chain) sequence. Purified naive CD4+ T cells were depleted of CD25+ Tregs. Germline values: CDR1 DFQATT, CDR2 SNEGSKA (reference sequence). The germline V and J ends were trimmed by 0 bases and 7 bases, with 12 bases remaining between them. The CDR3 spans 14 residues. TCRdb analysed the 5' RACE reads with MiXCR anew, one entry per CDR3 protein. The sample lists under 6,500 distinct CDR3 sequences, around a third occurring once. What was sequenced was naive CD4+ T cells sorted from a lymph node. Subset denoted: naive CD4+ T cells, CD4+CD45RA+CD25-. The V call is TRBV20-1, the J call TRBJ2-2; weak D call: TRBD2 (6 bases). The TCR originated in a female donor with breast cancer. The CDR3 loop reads CSAREEGFGGELFF. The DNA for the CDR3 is TGCAGTGCTAGAGAGGAGGGTTTCGGCGGGGAGCTGTTTTTT.